This T cell receptor beta chain was sequenced during a study of blood T cell repertoires in COVID-19. Looking at the study overall: PBMCs, B-cell-depleted T cells, or T cells were the source of the cDNA or gDNA that made up the material.

Per the original methods: Scientists estimated how many nucleated cells there were by amplifying reference gene primers. TCRdb keeps only in-frame clones here, not all; method: immunoSEQ multiplex PCR. V and J calls and clone size come straight from that table; D and trimming were deduced from the DNA. The repertoire includes around 380,000 clones, about 90% of them detected once, and 1.3% sits in the top ten. Germline CDR1 SGHAT, CDR2 FQNNGV. This CDR3 has 16 amino acids. Trimming removed 5 bases from V and 6 bases from J; junction bases left unmatched: 13. Assignment of participants to cohorts was predicated upon participant-reported clinical history.

This receptor was identified in a man aged 30 to 45 who had recovered from COVID-19. This chain uses TRBV11-2 with TRBJ2-1; TRBD2 matches 7 bases. The sample consisted of PBMCs or T cells enriched from blood (not recorded which). The CDR3 region has the DNA TGTGCCAGCAGCGCAAGGATGGCGGGGGACCGCAATGAGCAGTTCTTC. Translating gives CASSARMAGDRNEQFF.